This is a list of T cell receptor beta chains from one sample in a study of blood T cell repertoires in COVID-19. Some clones are missing from TCRdb's copy, which holds only in-frame ones; the method was immunoSEQ multiplex PCR. Here the sample spans about 160,000 clones, almost 85% being singletons. The sample was peripheral blood. These TCRs come from a human donor with acute or convalescent COVID-19. The donor label of this sample is uncertain. CDR3s include the opening cysteine and the closing phenylalanine or tryptophan. A D gene is named only where the DNA matches it firmly. Clone sizes are given selectively: once, few, many, or a class where the clone is expanded.

j_call | v_call | d_call | clone_size | cdr3_aa | cdr3_nt
TRBJ1-5 | TRBV19 | TRBD1 | . | CASSNTGTGQPQHF | TGTGCCAGTAGTAATACAGGGACAGGTCAGCCCCAGCATTTT
TRBJ2-5 | TRBV6-6 | . | . | CASREGLRGETQYF | TGTGCCAGCAGGGAGGGACTCCGCGGTGAGACCCAGTACTTC
TRBJ2-5 | TRBV28 | . | . | CASSSHRVMETQYF | TGTGCCAGCAGTTCGCACAGGGTAATGGAGACCCAGTACTTC
TRBJ1-1 | TRBV5-1 | . | . | CASSFADSITEAFF | TGCGCCAGCAGCTTCGCGGACAGTATCACTGAAGCTTTCTTT
TRBJ1-3 | TRBV18 | . | . | CASSPSQRQVVGNTIYF | TGTGCCAGCTCACCTTCCCAAAGGCAGGTTGTTGGAAACACCATATATTTT
TRBJ1-3 | TRBV29-1 | TRBD1 | few | CSALGQGAGDTIYF | TGCAGCGCCTTGGGACAGGGGGCAGGAGACACCATATATTTT
TRBJ1-1 | TRBV5-1 | . | . | CASSLGTGEAFF | TGCGCCAGCAGCTTGGGCACCGGGGAAGCTTTCTTT
TRBJ2-1 | TRBV7-7 | . | . | CASSLAPVNEQFF | TGTGCTAGCAGCTTAGCGCCGGTCAATGAGCAGTTCTTC
TRBJ1-6 | TRBV7-9 | . | . | CASSLKSQYDNSPLHF | TGTGCCAGCAGCTTAAAATCACAATACGATAATTCACCCCTCCACTTT
TRBJ2-7 | TRBV6-5 | TRBD1 | . | CASSYSYRGAYEQYF | TGTGCCAGCAGTTACTCTTACAGGGGTGCCTACGAGCAGTACTTC
TRBJ1-4 | TRBV3-1/TRBV3-2 | . | . | CASSPSLQANEKLFF | TGTGCCAGCAGCCCTTCCTTGCAGGCTAATGAAAAACTGTTTTTT
TRBJ1-1 | TRBV4-1 | TRBD1 | . | CASSLRTDRATEAFF | TGCGCCAGCAGCCTTCGAACCGACAGGGCCACTGAAGCTTTCTTT
TRBJ1-1 | TRBV7-2 | . | . | CASSPSGLGLMNTEAFF | TGTGCCAGCAGCCCTTCTGGGCTGGGGCTAATGAACACTGAAGCTTTCTTT
TRBJ1-3 | TRBV5-1 | TRBD1 | few | CASSTGQGLGNTIYF | TGCGCCAGCAGCACTGGACAGGGCCTTGGAAACACCATATATTTT
TRBJ1-2 | TRBV6-4 | TRBD1 | . | CASSQDRDHGYTF | TGTGCCAGCAGTCAGGACAGGGACCATGGCTACACCTTC
TRBJ1-2 | TRBV30 | . | . | CASALGTANYGYTF | TGTGCCTCCGCCTTGGGCACCGCTAACTATGGCTACACCTTC
TRBJ2-4 | TRBV6-5 | TRBD2 | . | CASISGGAKNIQYF | TGTGCCAGCATTAGCGGGGGGGCCAAAAACATTCAGTACTTC
TRBJ2-7 | TRBV18 | TRBD1 | . | CASSPNQGATYEQYF | TGTGCCAGCTCACCTAACCAGGGGGCTACCTACGAGCAGTACTTC
TRBJ2-5 | TRBV7-2 | TRBD2 | . | CASSPNNLAGANF | TGTGCCAGCAGCCCAAATAACCTAGCGGGTGCAAACTTC
TRBJ2-1 | TRBV5-1 | TRBD1 | . | CASSSTGGGVNEQFF | TGCGCCAGCAGCTCGACAGGGGGAGGGGTCAATGAGCAGTTCTTC
TRBJ2-6 | TRBV19 | . | few | CASSIGSAGDLSGANVLTF | TGTGCCAGTAGTATAGGTTCCGCAGGGGACCTATCTGGGGCCAACGTCCTGACTTTC
TRBJ1-2 | TRBV5-1 | TRBD1 | few | CASRDRANYGYTF | TGCGCCAGCAGGGACAGGGCTAACTATGGCTACACCTTC
TRBJ2-7 | TRBV10-1 | . | . | CASSGARPTREQYF | TGCGCCAGCAGTGGGGCAAGGCCCACCCGGGAGCAGTACTTC
TRBJ2-2 | TRBV2 | TRBD1 | . | CASGDRAFIRTGELFF | TGTGCCAGCGGGGACAGGGCCTTTATTCGGACCGGGGAGCTGTTTTTT
TRBJ1-1 | TRBV21-1 | . | . | CASSNTGTRTEAFF | TGTGCCAGCAGCAACACGGGTACGCGTACTGAAGCTTTCTTT
TRBJ1-2 | TRBV6-6 | . | few | CAGSRDKNYGYTF | TGTGCCGGATCCCGGGACAAGAACTATGGCTACACCTTC
TRBJ2-4 | TRBV4-1 | TRBD2 | . | CASSQVGGGPSNIQYF | TGCGCCAGCAGCCAAGTCGGCGGGGGGCCGTCTAACATTCAGTACTTC
TRBJ1-3 | TRBV7-6 | TRBD1 | . | CASSQLLTGSSGNTIYF | TGTGCCAGCAGCCAACTACTGACAGGGAGCTCTGGAAACACCATATATTTT
TRBJ1-2 | TRBV7-2 | TRBD1 | . | CASSPTAGGPLYGYTF | TGTGCCAGCAGCCCTACCGCAGGGGGACCCCTCTATGGCTACACCTTC
TRBJ1-1 | TRBV7-8 | TRBD1 | once | CASSFTGTGAMNTEAFF | TGTGCCAGCAGCTTTACCGGGACAGGAGCTATGAACACTGAAGCTTTCTTT
TRBJ1-2 | TRBV5-1 | TRBD1 | . | CASSLGDRDYGYTF | TGCGCCAGCAGCTTGGGGGACAGGGACTATGGCTACACCTTC
TRBJ1-1 | TRBV10-3 | . | . | CAISSQGGNTEAFF | TGTGCCATCAGTTCCCAGGGTGGGAACACTGAAGCTTTCTTT
TRBJ2-7 | TRBV6-1 | . | . | CASSDKGAEGSYEQYF | TGTGCCAGCAGTGATAAGGGAGCGGAGGGCTCCTACGAGCAGTACTTC
TRBJ2-7 | TRBV3-1/TRBV3-2 | TRBD2 | . | CASSQGAGVPYEQYF | TGTGCCAGCAGCCAAGGCGCGGGGGTACCCTACGAGCAGTACTTC
TRBJ1-3 | TRBV15 | TRBD1 | . | CATTHRGSRGNTIYF | TGTGCCACCACTCACAGGGGTTCGAGAGGAAACACCATATATTTT
TRBJ2-1 | TRBV6-5 | TRBD1 | . | CASIGQVYNEQFF | TGTGCCAGCATAGGACAGGTTTACAATGAGCAGTTCTTC
TRBJ1-1 | TRBV5-4 | . | few | CASSQGVQVNTEAFF | TGTGCCAGCAGCCAAGGGGTGCAGGTGAACACTGAAGCTTTCTTT
TRBJ1-2 | TRBV12-5 | . | . | CASGLGHSSYGYTF | TGTGCTAGTGGTTTGGGCCACAGTTCCTATGGCTACACCTTC
TRBJ1-6 | TRBV6-2/TRBV6-3 | . | . | CASSDSTRVSSPLHF | TGTGCCAGCAGTGACTCTACGAGGGTATCTTCACCCCTCCACTTT
TRBJ1-2 | TRBV7-9 | . | . | CASSLAVRGAGGYTF | TGTGCCAGCAGCTTAGCGGTCCGGGGGGCCGGTGGCTACACCTTC
TRBJ1-2 | TRBV5-1 | . | . | CASSLEPSNYGYTF | TGCGCCAGCAGCTTGGAGCCCTCTAACTATGGCTACACCTTC
TRBJ1-5 | TRBV4-1 | TRBD1 | few | CASSLDLTGSNQPQHF | TGCGCCAGCAGCCTCGACTTGACAGGGAGCAATCAGCCCCAGCATTTT
TRBJ2-2 | TRBV2 | . | . | CASSEAKRGTGELFF | TGTGCCAGCAGTGAAGCCAAGAGGGGGACCGGGGAGCTGTTTTTT
TRBJ1-2 | TRBV2 | . | . | CASKLRSAHGYTF | TGTGCCAGCAAGCTTCGCAGCGCCCATGGCTACACCTTC
TRBJ1-1 | TRBV2 | . | . | CASTAGGTGTEAFF | TGTGCCAGCACCGCGGGCGGTACCGGCACTGAAGCTTTCTTT
TRBJ2-3 | TRBV7-6 | . | . | CASSLIGVPTDTQYF | TGTGCCAGCAGCTTAATAGGGGTTCCCACAGATACGCAGTATTTT
TRBJ1-6 | TRBV7-9 | TRBD1 | . | CASSLGTGEGSPLHF | TGTGCCAGCAGCTTAGGGACAGGGGAGGGTTCACCCCTCCACTTT
TRBJ1-2 | TRBV14 | TRBD1 | . | CASSLRDRGWYGYTF | TGTGCCAGCAGCCTTCGGGACAGGGGATGGTATGGCTACACCTTC
TRBJ2-5 | TRBV7-7 | TRBD2 | . | CASSQSGGKETQYF | TGTGCCAGCAGCCAAAGCGGGGGGAAAGAGACCCAGTACTTC
TRBJ2-5 | TRBV3-1/TRBV3-2 | TRBD2 | . | CASSQTSGGRYETQYF | TGTGCCAGCAGCCAAACCAGCGGGGGCCGATACGAGACCCAGTACTTC
TRBJ1-5 | TRBV5-1 | . | . | CASSFGPNQPQHF | TGCGCCAGCAGCTTTGGGCCCAATCAGCCCCAGCATTTT
TRBJ2-2 | TRBV4-2 | . | . | CASSQDQAGNTGELFF | TGTGCCAGCAGCCAAGATCAGGCAGGGAACACCGGGGAGCTGTTTTTT
TRBJ1-2 | TRBV5-4 | . | . | CASSLDPSVLNYGYTF | TGTGCCAGCAGCTTGGATCCGTCCGTCCTTAACTATGGCTACACCTTC
TRBJ2-7 | TRBV5-1 | TRBD1 | many | CASSPGGTEYEQYF | TGCGCCAGCAGCCCTGGTGGGACAGAATACGAGCAGTACTTC